The rows below give T cell receptor beta chains drawn from one sample of a study of blood T cell repertoires in COVID-19. Clones were read by immunoSEQ multiplex PCR, and TCRdb kept only the in-frame ones, dropping some. The repertoire includes tens of thousands of clones, more than 90% of them detected once, and more than 9.5% sits in the top ten. Sample: peripheral blood. These receptors came from a human donor in a cohort sampled during active COVID-19. CDR3s include the opening cysteine and the closing phenylalanine or tryptophan. Fields, in order: V gene, CDR3 protein.

TRBV7-2 | CASSSGVGKNIQYF
TRBV10-1 | CASRIAEPLYEQYF
TRBV9 | CASSSRLSTSTDTQYF
TRBV5-1 | CASSAGLGATNEKLFF
TRBV4-3 | CASSQEGRGYDGYTF
TRBV11-1 | CASSSGGDNYGYTF
TRBV2 | CASRTTGMGNQPQHF
TRBV7-2 | CASSLEAGGLGEQYF
TRBV18 | CASSPPSLSNEQFF
TRBV7-9 | CASSGPTGGSNQPQHF
TRBV7-2 | CASSFIGAGTSTDTQYF
TRBV7-2 | CASSRTSDYNEQFF
TRBV30 | CAWSVHRGSNQPQHF
TRBV18 | CASSPPSVSGGGNEQFF
TRBV27 | CASSSAGTDNYGYTF
TRBV7-8 | CASSPRTANYGYTF
TRBV7-7 | CASSSYQEELAKNIQYF
TRBV10-3 | CAISPGVDGYTF
TRBV6-5 | CASRGGLENTIYF
TRBV5-1 | CASRLGGSNEQFF
TRBV19 | CASSSDRGQKPQHF
TRBV5-1 | CASTSEGTAGTEEKLFF
TRBV5-1 | CASSGTSGTDTQYF
TRBV27 | CASSLGQITDTQYF
TRBV19 | CASRRDRGNTEAFF
TRBV3-1/TRBV3-2 | CASSLGELATGELFF
TRBV2 | CASRGGIETDTQYF
TRBV4-1 | CASSQQSGRGYQPQHF
TRBV29-1 | CSAVGWGEYEQYF
TRBV18 | CASSPLSPAGGTDTQYF
TRBV7-9 | CASSRDRMNTEAFF
TRBV9 | CASSWGTSGTDTQYF
TRBV6-6 | CASSVSSESTDTQYF
TRBV7-9 | CASSPLGQTSRTQYF
TRBV5-1 | CASSLAGGSSGANVLTF
TRBV27 | CASSLSPNRAGHEQYF
TRBV7-9 | CASRSQGIQETQYF
TRBV7-2 | CASSLGAGGDEQFF
TRBV7-2 | CASSLGQGREQYF
TRBV4-2 | CASSQDLGQGSATEAFF
TRBV11-2 | CASSLGTGGSPRNTEAFF
TRBV27 | CASSLSGITNEQFF
TRBV19 | CASSIYPGQSGNTIYF
TRBV19 | CASSIGTGNTEAFF
TRBV7-9 | CASNLREDTEAFF
TRBV7-3 | CASSPGRIGNYGYTF
TRBV20-1 | CSASLAGVEYNEQFF
TRBV2 | CASSESLAAGELFF
TRBV11-1 | CASSLGGLAGVDEQFF
TRBV3-1/TRBV3-2 | CASSQGLAGGAHNEQFF
TRBV18 | CASSSDSSSGSPLHF
TRBV18 | CASSLTQGAGYEQYF
TRBV5-5 | CASSTRTVYNEQFF
TRBV12-3/TRBV12-4 | CASSSSGGREQYF